These 23 T cell receptor beta chains came from one sample sequenced in a study of EBV T-cell therapy then PD-1 blockade in nasopharyngeal carcinoma. No antigen is known for these receptors. Clones were read by immunoSEQ multiplex PCR, and TCRdb kept only the in-frame ones, dropping some. The data show 20,000 to 25,000 clones, about 88% seen once. Documented time point: 266 days after commencement of treatment, after nivolumab therapy. Stated treatment: AdE1-LMPpoly-expanded autologous EBV-specific T-cell therapy followed by anti-PD-1 nivolumab. This specimen consisted of CD8+ T cells from blood, obtained at roughly day 250 from a patient whose treatment included autologous EBV-specific T cells and nivolumab. The receptors were sampled from a man aged 35 to 55 with nasopharyngeal carcinoma.

The chain has TRBV2 and TRBJ1-6; D unresolved. This CDR3 is 11 amino acids long. Germline CDR1 SNHLY, CDR2 FYNNEI. Deletions cut 2 bases from V and 9 bases from J, with 2 bases between. In DNA form, the CDR3 reads TGTGCCAGCAGTGAAAGTTCACCCCTCCACTTT. Encoded protein: CASSESSPLHF.

The chain carries TRBV6-5 and TRBJ1-1; 10 bases line up with TRBD1. The CDR3 has 14 amino acids. Germline V CDR1 and CDR2: MNHEY, SVGAGI. The V and J ends lost 2 bases and 5 bases, in that order; junction bases with no gene match: 2. The CDR3 DNA follows: TGTGCCAGCAGTTACGGGGACAGGGGAACTGAAGCTTTCTTT. Amino acids: CASSYGDRGTEAFF.

The chain recombines TRBV14 with TRBJ2-1; 7 bases align to TRBD1. Germline CDR1 SGHDN, CDR2 FVKESK. The CDR3 has 16 amino acids. V gave up 0 bases and J gave up 3 bases; unmatched junction bases: 5. The CDR3 nucleotides read TGTGCCAGCAGCCAAGATAGGGGGCTGTTCTACAATGAGCAGTTCTTC. Translation gives CASSQDRGLFYNEQFF.

This clone is medium-sized by share. The V and J genes are TRBV4-2 and TRBJ2-2; TRBD2 might be the D (7 bases). Per germline, CDR1 LGHNA and CDR2 YNFKEQ. The CDR3 is 18 amino acids. V gave up 0 bases and J gave up 4 bases, with 18 bases separating them. CDR3 in DNA: TGTGCCAGCAGCCAAGATCTCGACGGCGGGGGCGGCACCGGGGAGCTGTTTTTT. Amino acid sequence: CASSQDLDGGGGTGELFF.

The V call is TRBV2, the J call TRBJ2-1, with no clear D. This CDR3 comprises 15 residues. Trimming stripped 1 base from V and 7 bases from J, with 14 bases between. Germline V gene lookup returns CDR1 SNHLY and CDR2 FYNNEI. CDR3 nucleotide sequence: TGTGCCAGCAGTGAAGGGGCAGGTAAATTGAATGAGCAGTTCTTC. Translating it yields CASSEGAGKLNEQFF.

V usage is TRBV5-1 and J usage is TRBJ2-2; TRBD1 or TRBD2 may be the D gene (5 bases each). The CDR3 is 18 amino acids. Germline values: CDR1 SGHRS, CDR2 YFSETQ. V was pared by 0 bases and J by 3 bases, with 18 bases between. For the CDR3, the DNA is TGCGCCAGCAGCTTGGCCGTTGGGGCAGGGAGATACACCGGGGAGCTGTTTTTT. It is translated as CASSLAVGAGRYTGELFF. The full variable domain, with the rest looked up from reference TRBV5-1 and TRBJ2-2, is KAGVTQTPRYLIKTRGQQVTLSCSPISGHRSVSWYQQTPGQGLQFLFEYFSETQRNKGNFPGRFSGRQFSNSRSEMNVSTLELGDSALYLCASSLAVGAGRYTGELFFGEGSRLTVL.

In its sample, this clone was seen a few times. An end of the junction differs from the germline gene, which may be a read error. Here the CDR3 reads CASSQGGLPANF. As DNA, the CDR3 is TGTGCCAGCAGCCAAGGGGGCCTCCCTGCAAACTTT. The chain combines TRBV14 with TRBJ1-6; D might be TRBD1 (5 bases). In germline, CDR1 is SGHDN, CDR2 FVKESK. The CDR3 is 12 residues long.

This chain connects TRBV6-2 or TRBV6-3 to TRBJ2-7; D ambiguous. The CDR3 is 11 amino acids. V lost 5 bases and J 5 bases, leaving 7 bases between the germline ends. Germline V gives CDR1 MNHEY, CDR2 SVGEGT. The CDR3 protein is CASSTRNEQYF. In nucleotides, the CDR3 is TGTGCCAGCAGTACACGAAACGAGCAGTACTTC.

V gene TRBV6-4 combines with J gene TRBJ1-4, with D unclear. V was trimmed by 0 bases and J by 3 bases, leaving 8 bases between them. This CDR3 has 15 residues. CDR1 and CDR2 (germline): MRHNA, SNTAGT. The CDR3 nucleotides read TGTGCCAGCAGTGACTCTGGAGAACCTAATGAAAAACTGTTTTTT. Protein sequence: CASSDSGEPNEKLFF.

The chain couples TRBV10-2 to TRBJ1-2; TRBD1 is a possible D gene (5 bases). Germline-derived CDR1 and CDR2 are WSHSY and SAAADI. Trimming took 4 bases from V and 0 from J, leaving 18 bases between them. This CDR3 comprises 17 residues. DNA for the CDR3: TGCGCCAGCAGTGCCGGAGCAGGGCCCGTATCTAACTATGGCTACACCTTC. Translated, it gives CASSAGAGPVSNYGYTF.

The V and J genes are TRBV18 and TRBJ1-3; D call uncertain. Trimming took off 2 bases at V and 0 bases at J, with 8 bases between the two ends. The CDR3 has 15 amino acids. Germline CDR1 KGHSH, CDR2 LQKENI. DNA of the CDR3: TGTGCCAGCTCACCAGTACTCAACTCTGGAAACACCATATATTTT. Amino acid sequence: CASSPVLNSGNTIYF.

The genes are TRBV5-1 and TRBJ2-3, with TRBD1 matching 8 bases. J lost 3 bases, V lost 0 bases, and 6 bases had no gene match. Germline lookup yields CDR1 SGHRS and CDR2 YFSETQ. The CDR3 is made up of 16 amino acids. Here the CDR3 reads CASSLEGRGLTDTQYF. In DNA, the CDR3 is TGCGCCAGCAGCTTGGAAGGCAGGGGGCTGACAGATACGCAGTATTTT.

The V and J genes are TRBV7-9 and TRBJ2-3; a possible D gene is TRBD1 (5 bases). In germline, CDR1 is SEHNR, CDR2 FQNEAQ (reference sequence). V was shortened by 5 bases and J by 5 bases, with 14 bases between the two germline ends. The CDR3 loop spans 14 amino acids. The CDR3: CASSLQTVGDTQYF. CDR3 nucleotides: TGTGCCAGCAGCCTTCAGACAGTTGGAGATACGCAGTATTTT.

This sequence joins TRBV2 and TRBJ2-3, with TRBD1 identical over 8 bases. Germline V gives CDR1 SNHLY, CDR2 FYNNEI. The CDR3 covers 14 residues. The trim removed 7 bases at V and 0 bases at J, leaving 3 bases unmatched. The CDR3 bases are TGTGCCAGCAAAGGGACAGGAAGCACAGATACGCAGTATTTT. Protein product: CASKGTGSTDTQYF. The complete variable domain, with remaining parts taken from reference TRBV2 and TRBJ2-3, reads EPEVTQTPSHQVTQMGQEVILRCVPISNHLYFYWYRQILGQKVEFLVSFYNNEISEKSEIFDDQFSVERPDGSNFTLKIRSTKLEDSAMYFCASKGTGSTDTQYFGPGTRLTVL.

This clone was seen once. This CDR3 is CASSPHGNYGYTF. CDR3 DNA sequence: TGTGCCAGCAGCCCGCATGGTAACTATGGCTACACCTTC. The J gene is TRBJ1-2, the V gene TRBV5-6, with D uncertain. V was shortened by 4 bases and J by 1 base, with 8 bases between the two germline ends. This CDR3 region has 13 residues. Germline V gene lookup returns CDR1 SGHDT and CDR2 YYEEEE.

The chain employs TRBV5-4 and TRBJ1-2; the D gene is possibly TRBD1 (5 bases). With 1 base removed from V and 5 bases from J, the gap between germline ends came to 15 bases. Germline V gene lookup returns CDR1 SGHNT and CDR2 YYREEE (reference sequence). This CDR3 is built from 15 residues. The CDR3, as DNA: TGTGCCAGCAGCTTGAACACTGGGGGGGTTTATGGCTACACCTTC. As protein: CASSLNTGGVYGYTF.

Comment on this clone: The same CDR3 can be traced to other DNA sequences in this sample. The chain employs TRBV4-3 and TRBJ2-7; possibly TRBD2 for D (5 bases). Trimming pared 0 bases from V and 2 bases from J, leaving 11 bases between. CDR3 length: 15 residues. Looked up from germline, CDR1 is LGHNA and CDR2 is YSLEER. The CDR3 protein is CASSQDPGTTYEQYF. The CDR3 DNA reads TGCGCCAGCAGCCAAGACCCGGGAACCACCTACGAGCAGTACTTC.

The chain is built from TRBV6-5 and TRBJ2-3, with TRBD2 matching over 11 bases. V lost 6 bases to trimming and J lost 4 bases; unmatched junction nucleotides: 6. CDR1 is MNHEY and CDR2 is SVGAGI in the germline V gene. CDR3 length: 15 amino acids. In DNA form, the CDR3 reads TGTGCCAGCAGCCTTACTAGCGGGGGTTCAGATACGCAGTATTTT. Translated, it gives CASSLTSGGSDTQYF.

This clone was counted a single time. This chain connects TRBV9 to TRBJ2-5; D is ambiguous. This CDR3 has 13 residues. V was trimmed by 0 bases and J by 2 bases, leaving 5 bases between them. CDR1 SGDLS and CDR2 YYNGEE come from the germline V gene. The CDR3 spells CASSVGLQETQYF. Written as DNA, the CDR3 is TGTGCCAGCAGCGTAGGCCTGCAAGAGACCCAGTACTTC.

The chain recombines TRBV15 with TRBJ2-7; maybe TRBD1 (6 bases). CDR1 LNHNV and CDR2 YYDKDF come from the germline V gene (reference sequence). CDR3 length: 14 residues. Trimming took 5 bases from V and 6 from J, leaving 17 bases between them. This CDR3 is CATSASRTVSEQYF. The CDR3 DNA is TGTGCCACCAGCGCTTCTCGGACAGTCTCCGAGCAGTACTTC.

This clone was detected only once. The chain is built from TRBV10-3 and TRBJ2-1, with 7 bases matching TRBD1. The CDR3 length is 14 residues. Germline values: CDR1 ENHRY, CDR2 SYGVKD. Trimming at V came to 6 bases and at J to 3 bases, leaving 5 bases not matched to a gene. This CDR3 reads CAISHRDSYNEQFF. The DNA of the CDR3 is TGTGCCATCAGCCACCGGGACAGCTACAATGAGCAGTTCTTC.

This clone was seen only once. The V gene is TRBV6-4, the J gene TRBJ2-4; 9 nucleotides match TRBD2. CDR1 and CDR2 (germline): MRHNA, SNTAGT. Unmatched junction bases numbered 7, after V lost 5 bases and J lost 5 bases. This CDR3 comprises 15 residues. The CDR3 loop reads CASSPRASGENIQYF. CDR3 nucleotide sequence: TGTGCCAGCAGTCCCCGGGCTAGCGGGGAAAACATTCAGTACTTC.

The J gene is TRBJ2-1, the V gene TRBV9, with TRBD2 matching 10 bases. With V trimmed by 1 base and J by 8 bases, 6 bases remained unmatched. The germline CDR1 and CDR2 sequences are SGDLS and YYNGEE. The CDR3 is made up of 15 amino acids. The CDR3 DNA follows: TGTGCCAGCAGCGTATCGGAACTAGCGGGGTATGAGCAGTTCTTC. Translated, it gives CASSVSELAGYEQFF.